Presented here are 25 T cell receptor beta chains from one specimen sequenced in a study of blood T cell repertoires in COVID-19. The table came from immunoSEQ multiplex PCR; TCRdb's copy has only in-frame clones and leaves some out. The repertoire holds 120,000 or so clones, around 87% seen once, with approximately 8% in the top ten. Sequenced material: peripheral blood. The source is a man aged 50 to 60 with acute or convalescent COVID-19.

This chain uses TRBV10-3 with TRBJ2-7; 10 bases are a match to TRBD2. Germline V gives CDR1 ENHRY, CDR2 SYGVKD. Germline trimming cut 4 bases from V and 2 bases from J; bases unmatched to any gene: 5. This CDR3 has 15 residues. CDR3 DNA: TGTGCCATCAGTGGCCCGGGACTAGCGACCTACGAGCAGTACTTC. The encoded protein is CAISGPGLATYEQYF.

This chain uses TRBV12-5 with TRBJ2-6; D unresolved. Germline V CDR1 and CDR2: LGHNT, FRNRAP. This CDR3 comprises 16 residues. Trimming removed 2 bases from V and 2 bases from J, with 10 bases in between. CDR3: CASGLLLSAGANVLTF. CDR3 DNA: TGTGCTAGTGGTTTGCTGTTGTCTGCTGGGGCCAACGTCCTGACTTTC. Supplemented by reference TRBV12-5 and TRBJ2-6, the full variable domain reads DARVTQTPRHKVTEMGQEVTMRCQPILGHNTVFWYRQTMMQGLELLAYFRNRAPLDDSGMPKDRFSAEMPDATLATLKIQPSEPRDSAVYFCASGLLLSAGANVLTFGAGSRLTVL.

The V gene is TRBV6-4, the J gene TRBJ2-1, with 7 bases fitting TRBD2. Germline CDR1 is MRHNA and CDR2 is SNTAGT. Unmatched junction bases numbered 12, after V lost 5 bases and J lost 8 bases. This CDR3 is 15 amino acids long. The DNA for the CDR3 is TGTGCCAGCAGTATCGCTCCGGGAGGCAGTGATGAGCAGTTCTTC. This codes for CASSIAPGGSDEQFF.

The chain recombines TRBV6-2 or TRBV6-3 with TRBJ2-5; no definite D call. The germline gives CDR1 MNHEY, CDR2 SVGEGT. V was cut by 0 bases and J by 6 bases, with 2 bases left in between. The CDR3 is made up of 11 amino acids. In nucleotides, the CDR3 is TGTGCCAGCAGTTACTCTAAGACCCAGTACTTC. This codes for CASSYSKTQYF.

The V call is TRBV5-1, the J call TRBJ2-1, with D unresolved. V was shortened by 4 bases and J by 8 bases, with 10 bases between the two germline ends. Germline loops: CDR1 SGHRS, CDR2 YFSETQ. The CDR3 is 12 amino acids. The DNA for the CDR3 is TGCGCCAGCAGCACTCTTGGAGATGAGCAGTTCTTC. Translation: CASSTLGDEQFF.

The chain couples TRBV5-1 to TRBJ1-6; tentative D call: TRBD1 (6 bases). This CDR3 has 20 amino acids. The V and J ends lost 7 bases and 0 bases respectively, with 26 bases between them. Germline V CDR1 and CDR2: SGHRS, YFSETQ. In DNA form, the CDR3 reads TGCGCCAGCCCCCAAAACACAGGGTTTTTTCCCAGCTCCTATAATTCACCCCTCCACTTT. Translated: CASPQNTGFFPSSYNSPLHF.

The chain combines TRBV21-1 with TRBJ2-4; the DNA was not used to check the table's D call, TRBD1. TRBV21-1 is an annotated pseudogene. The CDR3 loop spans 17 amino acids. In nucleotides, the CDR3 is TGTGCCAGCAGCAAAGAGCAGACATCGATAGCCAAAAACATTCAGTACTTC. Its protein is CASSKEQTSIAKNIQYF.

This chain joins TRBV15 and TRBJ1-2; 10 bases align to TRBD1. V gave up 5 bases and J gave up 2 bases; unmatched junction bases: 2. The CDR3 loop spans 14 amino acids. Germline values: CDR1 LNHNV, CDR2 YYDKDF (reference sequence). Here the CDR3 reads CATSDRGRNYGYTF. The DNA of the CDR3 is TGTGCCACCAGCGACAGGGGGCGCAACTATGGCTACACCTTC.

The chain employs TRBV6-5 and TRBJ1-2; 10 positions agree with TRBD1. The CDR3 length is 13 residues. Germline assignment: CDR1 MNHEY and CDR2 SVGAGI. V was clipped by 6 bases and J by 6 bases; unmatched bases: 4. The CDR3 region is CASRGTGADGYTF. DNA for the CDR3: TGTGCCAGCAGGGGGACAGGGGCGGATGGCTACACCTTC.

This clone was seen a single time. Written as DNA, the CDR3 is TGCGCCAGCAGTTCGGGTGATACGCAGTATTTT. It specifies CASSSGDTQYF. V usage is TRBV10-2 and J usage is TRBJ2-3; D remains unclear. The CDR3 runs to 11 residues. The V gene lost 5 bases and the J gene lost 6 bases, with 6 bases spanning the gap. Germline assignment: CDR1 WSHSY and CDR2 SAAADI.

The V and J genes are TRBV10-3 and TRBJ2-3; 12 bases are shared with TRBD2. V lost 8 bases and J lost 3; bases outside the gene matches: 12. The V gene's germline CDR1 is ENHRY and CDR2 SYGVKD. This CDR3 contains 17 residues. CDR3 in DNA: TGTGCCATCCAACCTCGACTAGCGGGAGAAGTGACAGATACGCAGTATTTT. Translating gives CAIQPRLAGEVTDTQYF.

The V and J genes are TRBV4-2 and TRBJ2-5; the match to TRBD2 covers 7 bases. The germline gives CDR1 LGHNA, CDR2 YNFKEQ. The CDR3 has 15 residues. V lost 5 bases to trimming and J lost 2 bases; unmatched junction nucleotides: 8. Here the CDR3 DNA reads TGTGCCAGCAGCACCGGAAGCGGGGCTCAAGAGACCCAGTACTTC. It encodes CASSTGSGAQETQYF.

This clone was observed a handful of times. The gene calls are TRBV18 and TRBJ2-5; D unresolved. CDR3 length: 11 amino acids. The germline V gene has CDR1 KGHSH and CDR2 LQKENI. Trimming pared 6 bases from V and 2 bases from J, leaving 4 bases between. CDR3 sequence reads: CASSSQETQYF. DNA of the CDR3: TGTGCCAGCTCGTCGCAAGAGACCCAGTACTTC.

The gene calls are TRBV19 and TRBJ1-4; possibly TRBD1 for D (5 bases). The CDR3 runs to 16 residues. The V end lost 1 base, the J end lost 5 bases, and 14 bases lay between the germline ends. Germline lookup yields CDR1 LNHDA and CDR2 SQIVND (reference sequence). The CDR3: CASSIVWVGGNEKLFF. CDR3 bases: TGTGCCAGTAGTATAGTCTGGGTTGGGGGGAATGAAAAACTGTTTTTT.

The chain uses TRBV14 and TRBJ1-4; 9 positions agree with TRBD1. Trimming removed 0 bases from V and 5 bases from J; junction bases left unmatched: 4. This CDR3 region has 16 residues. Germline CDR1 SGHDN, CDR2 FVKESK. The CDR3 sequence: CASSQDGGQGNEKLFF. In nucleotides, the CDR3 is TGTGCCAGCAGCCAAGATGGTGGACAGGGGAATGAAAAACTGTTTTTT.

The table lists this clone with a few counts. The rearrangement uses TRBV20-1 and TRBJ1-1; D is unresolved. CDR1 and CDR2 from the germline V gene are DFQATT and SNEGSKA (reference sequence). The CDR3 runs to 12 residues. The V gene lost 3 bases and the J gene lost 4 bases, with 9 bases spanning the gap. In DNA form, the CDR3 reads TGCAGTGCTAGTGTGGGGAGCACTGAAGCTTTCTTT. It specifies CSASVGSTEAFF.

This clone was picked up a small number of times. This sequence joins TRBV7-9 and TRBJ2-5, with 9 positions matching TRBD2. Germline CDR1 reads SEHNR; CDR2 reads FQNEAQ (reference sequence). V dropped 3 bases and J dropped 2; count of bases not matched to a gene: 1. The CDR3 has 14 amino acids. CDR3 protein: CASSLAGGQETQYF. CDR3 bases: TGTGCCAGCAGCTTGGCGGGAGGGCAAGAGACCCAGTACTTC.

The chain employs TRBV5-6 and TRBJ2-3; TRBD2 matches 7 bases. Trimming removed 5 bases from V and 5 bases from J; junction bases left unmatched: 14. Germline CDR1 is SGHDT and CDR2 is YYEEEE. CDR3 length: 16 amino acids. Written as DNA, the CDR3 is TGTGCCAGCAGTTCAGAGACTAGCAGAGGTCTAGATACGCAGTATTTT. It translates to CASSSETSRGLDTQYF.

This clone came up a few times. The chain has TRBV2 and TRBJ1-5, with TRBD1 matching over 9 bases. The germline V gene encodes CDR1 SNHLY and CDR2 FYNNEI. The CDR3 has 15 residues. J gave up 4 bases and V 5 bases, and 6 bases lay outside the gene matches. CDR3 protein: CASSSTGTGNQPQHF. As DNA, the CDR3 is TGTGCCAGCAGTTCTACCGGGACAGGGAATCAGCCCCAGCATTTT.

This sequence joins TRBV5-6 and TRBJ2-1; D is perhaps TRBD2 (5 bases). With 4 bases removed from V and 9 bases from J, the gap between germline ends came to 14 bases. The CDR3 is made up of 13 amino acids. The V gene's germline CDR1 is SGHDT and CDR2 YYEEEE. The CDR3 reads CASSPIGSGEQFF. CDR3 coding DNA: TGTGCCAGCAGCCCCATAGGGAGCGGTGAGCAGTTCTTC.

V usage is TRBV7-9 and J usage is TRBJ1-1; TRBD1 is a possible D gene (5 bases). Germline V gene lookup returns CDR1 SEHNR and CDR2 FQNEAQ (reference sequence). The length of the CDR3 is 15 residues. V lost 5 bases, J lost 1 base, and 14 bases lay in between. The CDR3 DNA follows: TGTGCCAGCAGCGAGGTGAGGGGAGGGAACACTGAAGCTTTCTTT. This translates into CASSEVRGGNTEAFF. The complete variable domain, with remaining parts taken from reference TRBV7-9 and TRBJ1-1, reads DTGVSQNPRHKITKRGQNVTFRCDPISEHNRLYWYRQTLGQGPEFLTYFQNEAQLEKSRLLSDRFSAERPKGSFSTLEIQRTEQGDSAMYLCASSEVRGGNTEAFFGQGTRLTVV.

This clone was counted between two and nine times. The chain carries TRBV10-3 and TRBJ1-2, with 7 bases aligning to TRBD1. The CDR3 totals 15 residues. With V trimmed by 5 bases and J by 5 bases, 11 bases remained unmatched. Germline CDR1 and CDR2: ENHRY and SYGVKD. The CDR3 region is CAISRDSPIGYGYTF. The CDR3 DNA reads as TGTGCCATCAGTCGGGACAGCCCAATTGGGTATGGCTACACCTTC.

The chain joins TRBV9 to TRBJ2-7, with 7 bases matching TRBD2. This CDR3 region has 15 residues. Looked up from germline, CDR1 is SGDLS and CDR2 is YYNGEE. The V segment lost 0 bases and the J segment 3 bases; nucleotides outside the gene matches: 6. The CDR3 bases are TGTGCCAGCAGCGTAGCCGTAACTAGCGTCTACGAGCAGTACTTC. This sequence encodes CASSVAVTSVYEQYF.

The chain recombines TRBV7-2 with TRBJ1-2, with no clear D. This CDR3 comprises 14 residues. The V gene's germline CDR1 is SGHTA and CDR2 FQGNSA. V lost 4 bases and J lost 6, with 15 bases in between. CDR3 bases: TGTGCCAGCAGCTCCACAGTAACTTTGGATGGCTACACCTTC. Translating it yields CASSSTVTLDGYTF.

This chain uses TRBV18 with TRBJ2-5; 9 nucleotides agree with TRBD1. The CDR3 covers 13 residues. Germline CDR1 reads KGHSH; CDR2 reads LQKENI. V lost 6 bases, J lost 4 bases, and 3 bases stayed unmatched. In nucleotides, the CDR3 is TGTGCCAGCTCGCAGGGACAGGGAGAGACCCAGTACTTC. Translation: CASSQGQGETQYF.